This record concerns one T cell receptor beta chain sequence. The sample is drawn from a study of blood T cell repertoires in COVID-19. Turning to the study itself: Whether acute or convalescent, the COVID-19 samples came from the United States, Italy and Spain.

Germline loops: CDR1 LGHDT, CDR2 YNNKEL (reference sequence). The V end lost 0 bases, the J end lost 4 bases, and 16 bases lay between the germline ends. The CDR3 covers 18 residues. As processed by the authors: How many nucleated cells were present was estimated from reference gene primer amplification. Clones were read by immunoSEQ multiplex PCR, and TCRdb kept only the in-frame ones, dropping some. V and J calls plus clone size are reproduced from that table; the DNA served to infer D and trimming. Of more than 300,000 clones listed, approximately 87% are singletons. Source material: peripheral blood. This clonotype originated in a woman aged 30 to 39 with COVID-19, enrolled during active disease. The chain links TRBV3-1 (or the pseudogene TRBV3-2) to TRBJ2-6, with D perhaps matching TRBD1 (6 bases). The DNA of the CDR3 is TGTGCCAGCAGCCAAGAGATAGGGGGAGTATCCGGGGCCAACGTCCTGACTTTC. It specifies CASSQEIGGVSGANVLTF.